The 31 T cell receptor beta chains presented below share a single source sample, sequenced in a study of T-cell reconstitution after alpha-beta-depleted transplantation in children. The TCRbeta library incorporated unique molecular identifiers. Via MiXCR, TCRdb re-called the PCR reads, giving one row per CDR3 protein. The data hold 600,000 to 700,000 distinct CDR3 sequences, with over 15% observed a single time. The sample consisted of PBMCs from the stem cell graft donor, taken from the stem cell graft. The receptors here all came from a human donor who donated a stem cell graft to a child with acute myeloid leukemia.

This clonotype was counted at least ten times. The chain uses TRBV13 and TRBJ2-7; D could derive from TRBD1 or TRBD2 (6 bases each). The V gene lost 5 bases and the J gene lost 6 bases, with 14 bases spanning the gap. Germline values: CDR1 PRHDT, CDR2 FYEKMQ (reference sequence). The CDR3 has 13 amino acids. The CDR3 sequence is CASSASRGLEQYV. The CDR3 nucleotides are TGTGCCAGCAGCGCCAGTCGGGGGCTCGAGCAGTACGTC.

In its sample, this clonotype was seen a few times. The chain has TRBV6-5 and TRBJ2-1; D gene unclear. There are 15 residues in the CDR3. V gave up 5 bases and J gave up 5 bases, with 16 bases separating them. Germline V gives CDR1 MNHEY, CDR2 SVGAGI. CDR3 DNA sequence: TGTGCCAGCAGTGGGGTGAGTGGCCCCAACAATGAGCAGTTCTTC. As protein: CASSGVSGPNNEQFF.

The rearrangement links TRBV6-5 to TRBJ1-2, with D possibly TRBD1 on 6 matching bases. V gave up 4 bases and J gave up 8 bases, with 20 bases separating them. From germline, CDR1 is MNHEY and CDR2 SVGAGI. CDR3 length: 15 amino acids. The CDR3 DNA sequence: TGTGCCAGCAGTTTCATCGCCGGACAGCTGGACGGCTACACCTTC. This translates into CASSFIAGQLDGYTF.

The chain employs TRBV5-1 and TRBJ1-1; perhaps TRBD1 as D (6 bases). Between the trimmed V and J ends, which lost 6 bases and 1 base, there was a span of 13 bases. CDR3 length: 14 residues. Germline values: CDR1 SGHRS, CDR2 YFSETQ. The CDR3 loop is CASNGGQANTEAFF. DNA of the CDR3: TGCGCCAGCAATGGGGGCCAGGCGAACACTGAAGCTTTCTTT.

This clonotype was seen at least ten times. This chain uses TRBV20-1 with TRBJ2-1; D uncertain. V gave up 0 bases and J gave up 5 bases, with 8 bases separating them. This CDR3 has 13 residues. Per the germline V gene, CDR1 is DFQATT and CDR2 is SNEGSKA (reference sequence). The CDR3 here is CSARDESDNEQFF. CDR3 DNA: TGCAGTGCTAGAGATGAGAGCGACAATGAGCAGTTCTTC.

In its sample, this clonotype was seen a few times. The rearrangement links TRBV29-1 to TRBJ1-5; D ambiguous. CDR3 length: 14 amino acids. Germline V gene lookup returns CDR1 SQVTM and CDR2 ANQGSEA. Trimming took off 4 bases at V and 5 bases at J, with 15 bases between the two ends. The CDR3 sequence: CSVAGQRPDQPQHF. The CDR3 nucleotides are TGCAGCGTTGCCGGTCAGAGACCCGATCAGCCCCAGCATTTT.

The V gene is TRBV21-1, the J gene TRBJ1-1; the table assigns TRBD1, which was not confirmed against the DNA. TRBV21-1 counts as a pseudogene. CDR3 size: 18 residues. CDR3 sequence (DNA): TGTGCCAGCAGCAAAGGGGACAGGGGAACGACCCCAAACACTGAAGCTTTCTTT. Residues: CASSKGDRGTTPNTEAFF.

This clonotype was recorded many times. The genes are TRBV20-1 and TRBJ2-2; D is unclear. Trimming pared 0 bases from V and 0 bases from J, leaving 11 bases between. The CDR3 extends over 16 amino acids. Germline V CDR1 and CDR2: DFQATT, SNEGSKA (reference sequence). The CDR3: CSARDVSGANTGELFF. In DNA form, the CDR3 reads TGCAGTGCTAGAGATGTCAGTGGGGCGAACACCGGGGAGCTGTTTTTT.

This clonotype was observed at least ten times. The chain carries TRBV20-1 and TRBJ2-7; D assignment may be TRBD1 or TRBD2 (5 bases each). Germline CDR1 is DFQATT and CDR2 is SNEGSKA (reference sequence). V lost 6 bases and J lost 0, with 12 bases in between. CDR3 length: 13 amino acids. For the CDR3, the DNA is TGCAGTGCAAAGGGACCGCGCTCCTACGAGCAGTACGTC. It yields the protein CSAKGPRSYEQYV.

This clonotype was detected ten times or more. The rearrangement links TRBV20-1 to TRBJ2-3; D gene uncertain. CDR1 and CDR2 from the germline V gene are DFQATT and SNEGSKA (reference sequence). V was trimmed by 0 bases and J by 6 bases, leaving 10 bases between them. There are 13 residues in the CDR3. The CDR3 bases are TGCAGTGCTAGAGATACCCCCTGGGATACGCAGTATTTT. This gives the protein CSARDTPWDTQYF.

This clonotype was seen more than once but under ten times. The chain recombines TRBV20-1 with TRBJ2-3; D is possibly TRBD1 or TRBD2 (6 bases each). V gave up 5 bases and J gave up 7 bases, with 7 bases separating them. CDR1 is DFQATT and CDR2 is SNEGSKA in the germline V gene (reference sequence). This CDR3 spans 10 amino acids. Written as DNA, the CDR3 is TGCAGTGCTGGGGGGCATACGCAGTATTTT. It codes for CSAGGHTQYF.

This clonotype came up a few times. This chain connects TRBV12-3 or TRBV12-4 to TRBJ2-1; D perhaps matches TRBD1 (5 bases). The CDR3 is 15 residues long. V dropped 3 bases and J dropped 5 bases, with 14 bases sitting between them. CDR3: CASSLLTVLNNEQFF. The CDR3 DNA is TGTGCCAGCAGTTTGTTGACAGTTCTCAACAATGAGCAGTTCTTC.

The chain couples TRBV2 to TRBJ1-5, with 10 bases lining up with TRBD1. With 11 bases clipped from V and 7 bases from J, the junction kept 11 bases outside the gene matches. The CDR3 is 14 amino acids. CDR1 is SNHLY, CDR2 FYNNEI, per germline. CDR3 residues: CALGTGEYGQPQHF. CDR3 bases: TGTGCCCTAGGGACAGGGGAATATGGCCAGCCCCAGCATTTT.

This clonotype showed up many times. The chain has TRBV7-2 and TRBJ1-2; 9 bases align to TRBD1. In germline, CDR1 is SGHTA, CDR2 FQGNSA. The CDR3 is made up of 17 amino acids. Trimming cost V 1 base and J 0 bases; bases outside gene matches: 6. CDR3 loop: CASSLGHRGLSNYGYTF. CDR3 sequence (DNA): TGTGCCAGCAGCTTAGGGCACAGGGGGCTCTCTAACTATGGCTACACCTTC.

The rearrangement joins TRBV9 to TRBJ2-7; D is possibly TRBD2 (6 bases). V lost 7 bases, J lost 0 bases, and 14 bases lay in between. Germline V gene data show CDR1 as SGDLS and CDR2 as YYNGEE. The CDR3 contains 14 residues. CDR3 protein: CASSPGVSSYEQYV. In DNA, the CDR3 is TGTGCCAGCTCCCCGGGAGTCAGCTCCTACGAGCAGTACGTC.

The CDR3: CASSLSGLKNTEAFF. CDR3 in DNA: TGTGCCAGCAGTTTATCAGGGTTGAAGAACACTGAAGCTTTCTTT. V gene TRBV27 combines with J gene TRBJ1-1; unclear D gene. Per the germline V gene, CDR1 is MNHEY and CDR2 is SMNVEV (reference sequence). This CDR3 comprises 15 residues. V lost 0 bases and J lost 1, with 9 bases in between.

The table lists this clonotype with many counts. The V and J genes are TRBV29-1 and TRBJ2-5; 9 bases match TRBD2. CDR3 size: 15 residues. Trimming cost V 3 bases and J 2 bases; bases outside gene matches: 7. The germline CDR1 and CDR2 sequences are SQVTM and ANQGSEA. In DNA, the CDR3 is TGCAGCGTTGATGGTAGCGGGGGACCTCAAGAGACCCAGTACTTC. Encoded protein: CSVDGSGGPQETQYF.

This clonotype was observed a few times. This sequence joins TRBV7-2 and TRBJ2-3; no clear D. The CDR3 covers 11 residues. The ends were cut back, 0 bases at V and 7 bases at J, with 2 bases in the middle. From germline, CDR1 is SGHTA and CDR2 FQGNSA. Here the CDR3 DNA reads TGTGCCAGCAGCTTAGCGAATACGCAGTATTTT. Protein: CASSLANTQYF.

CDR3 in DNA: TGTGCCAGCAGCCCCCGCGAGCCCTATAATTCACCCCTCCACTTT. This encodes CASSPREPYNSPLHF. The chain recombines TRBV7-8 with TRBJ1-6; D ambiguous. Trimming left V 5 bases short and J 2 bases short, with 10 bases between. The germline CDR1 and CDR2 sequences are SGHVS and FQNEAQ. The CDR3 is 15 amino acids.

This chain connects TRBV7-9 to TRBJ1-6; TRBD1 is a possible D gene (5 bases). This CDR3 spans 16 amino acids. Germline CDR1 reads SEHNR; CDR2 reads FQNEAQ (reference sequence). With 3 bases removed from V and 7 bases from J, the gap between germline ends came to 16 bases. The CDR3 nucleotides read TGTGCCAGCAGCTTTGAAGGACACCCCTTAAATTCACCCCTCCACTTT. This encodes CASSFEGHPLNSPLHF.

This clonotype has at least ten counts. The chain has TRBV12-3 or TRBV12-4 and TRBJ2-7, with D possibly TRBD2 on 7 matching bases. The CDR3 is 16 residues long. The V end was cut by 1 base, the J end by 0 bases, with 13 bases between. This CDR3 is CASSLGGGGNSYEQYF. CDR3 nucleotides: TGTGCCAGCAGTTTAGGAGGGGGGGGTAACTCCTACGAGCAGTACTTC.

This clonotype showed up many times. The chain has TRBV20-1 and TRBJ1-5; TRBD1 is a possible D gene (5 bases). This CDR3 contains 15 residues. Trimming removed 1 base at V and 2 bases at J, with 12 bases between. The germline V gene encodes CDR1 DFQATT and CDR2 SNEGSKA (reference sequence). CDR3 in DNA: TGCAGTGCTAGAGGGGGCGCGGGAGGCAATCAGCCCCAGCATTTT. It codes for CSARGGAGGNQPQHF.

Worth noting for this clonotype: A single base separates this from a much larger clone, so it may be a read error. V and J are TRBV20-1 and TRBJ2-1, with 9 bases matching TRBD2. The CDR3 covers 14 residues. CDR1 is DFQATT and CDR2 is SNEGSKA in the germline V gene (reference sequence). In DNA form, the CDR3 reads TGCAGTGCTAGATCTAGCGGGGACTACAATGGGCAGTTCTTC. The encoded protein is CSARSSGDYNGQFF.

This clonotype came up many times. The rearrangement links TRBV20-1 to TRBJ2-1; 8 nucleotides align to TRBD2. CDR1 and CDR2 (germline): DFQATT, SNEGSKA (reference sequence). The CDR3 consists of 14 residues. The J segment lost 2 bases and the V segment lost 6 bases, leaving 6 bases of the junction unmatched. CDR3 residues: CSARGTRTYNEQFF. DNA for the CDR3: TGCAGTGCCCGCGGGACTAGAACCTACAATGAGCAGTTCTTC.

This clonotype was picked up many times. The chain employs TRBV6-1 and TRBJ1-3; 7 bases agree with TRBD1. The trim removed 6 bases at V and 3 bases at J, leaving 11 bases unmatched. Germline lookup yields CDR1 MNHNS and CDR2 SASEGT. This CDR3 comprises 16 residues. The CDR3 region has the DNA TGTGCCAGCAGCCCCACCCAGGGGGGATTTGGAAACACCATATATTTT. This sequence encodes CASSPTQGGFGNTIYF.

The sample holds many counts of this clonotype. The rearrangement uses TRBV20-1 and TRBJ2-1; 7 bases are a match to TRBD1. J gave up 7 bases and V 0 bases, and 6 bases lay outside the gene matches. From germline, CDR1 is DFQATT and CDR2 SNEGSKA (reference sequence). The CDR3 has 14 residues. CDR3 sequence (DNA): TGCAGTGCTAGAGATATGAGGGGGCCAAATGAGCAGTTCTTC. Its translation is CSARDMRGPNEQFF.

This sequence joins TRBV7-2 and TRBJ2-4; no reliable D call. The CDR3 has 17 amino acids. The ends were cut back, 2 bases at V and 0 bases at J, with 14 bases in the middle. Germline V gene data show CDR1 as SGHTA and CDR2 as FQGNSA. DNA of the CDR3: TGTGCCAGCAGCTTATCCCGTTTGTGGCAAGCCAAAAACATTCAGTACTTC. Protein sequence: CASSLSRLWQAKNIQYF.

Here the CDR3 DNA reads TGCGCCAGCAGCCAAGATGGGATGGAGGGGGTCAGGAATGAGCAGTTCTTC. As protein: CASSQDGMEGVRNEQFF. V and J are TRBV4-1 and TRBJ2-1; D possibly matches TRBD1 or TRBD2 (6 bases each). Trimming left V 0 bases short and J 7 bases short, with 19 bases between. The germline V gene has CDR1 MGHRA and CDR2 YSYEKL. The CDR3 length is 17 residues.

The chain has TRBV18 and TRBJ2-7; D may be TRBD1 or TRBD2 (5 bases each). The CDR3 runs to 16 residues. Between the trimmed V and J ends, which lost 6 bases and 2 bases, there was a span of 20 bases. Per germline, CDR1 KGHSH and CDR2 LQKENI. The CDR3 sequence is CASSRGAPAEPYEQYV. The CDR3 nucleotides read TGTGCCAGCTCCCGGGGCGCACCAGCAGAACCCTACGAGCAGTACGTC.

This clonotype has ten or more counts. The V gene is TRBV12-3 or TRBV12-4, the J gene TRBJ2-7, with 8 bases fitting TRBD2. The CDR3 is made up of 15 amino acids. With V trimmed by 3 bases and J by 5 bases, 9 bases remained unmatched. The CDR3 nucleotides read TGTGCCAGCAGTTTGGAGCGGGGGTCCTCTGACGAGCAGTACTTC. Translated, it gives CASSLERGSSDEQYF.

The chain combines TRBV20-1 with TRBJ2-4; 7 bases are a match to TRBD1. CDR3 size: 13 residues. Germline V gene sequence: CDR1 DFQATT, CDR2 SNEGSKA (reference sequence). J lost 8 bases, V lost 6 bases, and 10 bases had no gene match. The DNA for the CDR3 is TGCAGTGCGAAGACAGGGTCGAGGGACATTCAGTACTTC. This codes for CSAKTGSRDIQYF.